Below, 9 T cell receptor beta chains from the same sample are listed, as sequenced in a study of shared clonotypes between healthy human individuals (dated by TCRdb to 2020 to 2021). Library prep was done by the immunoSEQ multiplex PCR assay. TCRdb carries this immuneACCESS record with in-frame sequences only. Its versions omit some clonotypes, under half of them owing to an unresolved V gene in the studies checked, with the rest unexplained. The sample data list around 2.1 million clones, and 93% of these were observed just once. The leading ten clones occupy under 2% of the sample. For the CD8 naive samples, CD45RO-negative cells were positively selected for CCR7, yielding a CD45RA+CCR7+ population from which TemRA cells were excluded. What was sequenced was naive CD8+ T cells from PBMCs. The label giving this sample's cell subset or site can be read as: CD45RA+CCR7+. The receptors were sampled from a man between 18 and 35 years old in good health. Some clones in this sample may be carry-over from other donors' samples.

This chain's CDR3 is CSVEPPPPGGRINTQYF. The CDR3 DNA reads TGCAGCGTTGAACCCCCCCCGCCAGGGGGCAGAATAAATACGCAGTATTTT. The V gene is TRBV29-1, the J gene TRBJ2-3; 8 bases fit TRBD1. This CDR3 contains 17 residues. V was clipped by 2 bases and J by 7 bases; unmatched bases: 17. Germline assignment: CDR1 SQVTM and CDR2 ANQGSEA.

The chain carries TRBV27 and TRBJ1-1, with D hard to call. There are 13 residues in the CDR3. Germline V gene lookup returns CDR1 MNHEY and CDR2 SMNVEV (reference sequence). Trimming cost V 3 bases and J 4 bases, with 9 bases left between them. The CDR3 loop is CASSFSGRTEAFF. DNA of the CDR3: TGTGCCAGCAGTTTTAGTGGGCGCACTGAAGCTTTCTTT.

CDR3 in amino acids: CASSQDAGTSVYEQYF. The DNA for the CDR3 is TGCGCCAGCAGCCAAGACGCCGGGACTAGCGTTTACGAGCAGTACTTC. The chain has TRBV4-1 and TRBJ2-7; 10 nucleotides align to TRBD2. V shed 0 bases and J 4 bases; nucleotides not matched to a gene: 6. There are 16 residues in the CDR3. Germline-derived CDR1 and CDR2 are MGHRA and YSYEKL.

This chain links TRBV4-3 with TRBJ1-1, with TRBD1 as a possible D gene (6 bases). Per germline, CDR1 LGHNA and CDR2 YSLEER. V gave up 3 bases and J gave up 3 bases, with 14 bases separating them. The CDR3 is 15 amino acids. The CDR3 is CASSQNSGVHTEAFF. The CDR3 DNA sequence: TGCGCCAGCAGCCAGAACTCAGGGGTCCACACTGAAGCTTTCTTT.

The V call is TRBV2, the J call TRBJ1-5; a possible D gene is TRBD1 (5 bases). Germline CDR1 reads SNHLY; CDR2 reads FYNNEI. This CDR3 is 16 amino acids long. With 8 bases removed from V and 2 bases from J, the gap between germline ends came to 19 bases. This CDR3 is CASEGPYRQRNQPQHF. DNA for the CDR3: TGTGCCAGCGAAGGACCTTATAGACAGCGCAATCAGCCCCAGCATTTT.

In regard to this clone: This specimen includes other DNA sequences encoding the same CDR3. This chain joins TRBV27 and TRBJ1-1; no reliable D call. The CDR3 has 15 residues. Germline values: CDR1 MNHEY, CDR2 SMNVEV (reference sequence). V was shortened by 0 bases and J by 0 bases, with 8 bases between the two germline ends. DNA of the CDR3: TGTGCCAGCAGTTTATCACCCTCCCTGAACACTGAAGCTTTCTTT. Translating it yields CASSLSPSLNTEAFF.

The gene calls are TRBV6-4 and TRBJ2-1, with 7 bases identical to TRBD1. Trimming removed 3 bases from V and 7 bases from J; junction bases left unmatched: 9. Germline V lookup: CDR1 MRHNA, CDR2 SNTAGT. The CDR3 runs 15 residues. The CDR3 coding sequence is TGTGCCAGCAGTGAGGACAGGACAGAGGGAAATGAGCAGTTCTTC. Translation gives CASSEDRTEGNEQFF.

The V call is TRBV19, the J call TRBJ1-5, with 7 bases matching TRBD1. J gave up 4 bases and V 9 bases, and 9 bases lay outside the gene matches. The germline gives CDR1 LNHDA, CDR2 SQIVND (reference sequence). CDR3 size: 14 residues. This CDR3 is CASRGRGGNQPQHF. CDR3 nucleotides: TGTGCCAGCCGAGGCAGGGGGGGGAATCAGCCCCAGCATTTT.

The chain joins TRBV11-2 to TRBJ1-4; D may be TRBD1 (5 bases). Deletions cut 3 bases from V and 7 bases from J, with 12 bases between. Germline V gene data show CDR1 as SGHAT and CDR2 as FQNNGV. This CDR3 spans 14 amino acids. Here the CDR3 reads CASSLSRVPEKLFF. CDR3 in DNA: TGTGCCAGCAGCTTGAGCAGGGTACCTGAAAAACTGTTTTTT. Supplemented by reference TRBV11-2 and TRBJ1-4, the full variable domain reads EAGVAQSPRYKIIEKRQSVAFWCNPISGHATLYWYQQILGQGPKLLIQFQNNGVVDDSQLPKDRFSAERLKGVDSTLKIQPAKLEDSAVYLCASSLSRVPEKLFFGSGTQLSVL.